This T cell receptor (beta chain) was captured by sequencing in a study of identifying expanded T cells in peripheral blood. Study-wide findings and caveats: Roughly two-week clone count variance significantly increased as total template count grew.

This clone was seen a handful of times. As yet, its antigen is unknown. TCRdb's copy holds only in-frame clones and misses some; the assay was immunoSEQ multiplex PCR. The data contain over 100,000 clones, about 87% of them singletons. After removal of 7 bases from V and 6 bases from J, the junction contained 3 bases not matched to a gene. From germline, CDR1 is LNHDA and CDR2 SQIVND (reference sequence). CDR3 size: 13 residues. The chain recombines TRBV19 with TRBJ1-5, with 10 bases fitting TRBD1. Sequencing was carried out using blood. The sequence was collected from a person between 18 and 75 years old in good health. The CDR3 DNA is TGTGCCAGTACGGACAGGGGGAGTCAGCCCCAGCATTTT. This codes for CASTDRGSQPQHF.